This T cell receptor beta chain was documented in a study of T-cell memory formation after mild COVID-19. Study-wide background: In these data, TCR clusters were largely donor specific. The study's findings and limits: The main location of contracting CD4+ clones was CM and EM, and that of contracting CD8+ clones was EMRA. The authors did not confirm SARS-CoV-2 specificity of second-wave clones peaking day 37.

Trimming left V 5 bases short and J 3 bases short, with 20 bases between. Germline values: CDR1 MNHEY, CDR2 SMNVEV (reference sequence). CDR3 length: 16 residues. Regarding this clonotype: Its target is unknown.

Employing constant-segment primers, 5'RACE generated TCR alpha and TCR beta cDNA libraries bearing sample barcodes and UMIs. Each CDR3 protein is one row after TCRdb ran MiXCR on the 5' RACE reads. The sample gives about 170,000 distinct CDR3 sequences, 10% to 15% of which show up once; 3.3% is in the top ten. Source material: PBMCs or a T cell subset sorted from them (not recorded which). The V gene is TRBV27, the J gene TRBJ2-7; perhaps D is TRBD1 or TRBD2 (5 bases each). The TCR was taken from a man between 18 and 35 years old who had mild COVID-19 (a few samples of this study predate the infection). Cell type and time point are not known. The CDR3 protein is CASSAHQRRQHYEQYV. DNA of the CDR3: TGTGCCAGCAGTGCCCACCAGCGGAGACAGCACTACGAGCAGTACGTC.